The 23 T cell receptor beta chains below come from one sample, sequenced in a study of T-cell reconstitution after alpha-beta-depleted transplantation in children. TCRbeta library construction was performed incorporating unique molecular identifiers. TCRdb processed the PCR reads anew with MiXCR; each CDR3 protein has one entry. In the table there are more than 85,000 distinct CDR3 sequences, approximately 8% of which are singletons. The input for sequencing was PBMCs, taken before TCRalphabeta/CD19-depleted stem cell transplant. These receptors originate from a boy aged 2-15 years with acute lymphoblastic leukemia, due to receive a stem cell transplant.

This clonotype occurred many times. This chain joins TRBV5-4 and TRBJ1-2; TRBD1 matches 7 bases. The germline gives CDR1 SGHNT, CDR2 YYREEE (reference sequence). This CDR3 comprises 14 residues. The ends lost 5 bases at V and 4 bases at J; junction bases unmatched: 8. As DNA, the CDR3 is TGTGCCAGCAGTGGGGACAGTTCTTTCTATGGCTACACCTTC. It translates to CASSGDSSFYGYTF.

This clonotype was seen more than once but under ten times. The rearrangement uses TRBV5-5 and TRBJ1-6; tentative D call: TRBD1 (5 bases). With 1 base removed from V and 5 bases from J, the gap between germline ends came to 13 bases. CDR1 and CDR2 from the germline V gene are SGHKS and YYEKEE (reference sequence). CDR3 length: 16 residues. The CDR3 loop is CASSLHPGSNNSPLHF. DNA of the CDR3: TGTGCCAGCAGCTTGCATCCAGGGTCTAATAATTCACCCCTCCACTTT.

In its sample, this clonotype was seen many times. The chain is built from TRBV4-1 and TRBJ2-3; 10 bases agree with TRBD2. In germline, CDR1 is MGHRA, CDR2 YSYEKL. Unmatched junction bases numbered 6, after V lost 4 bases and J lost 2 bases. CDR3 length: 16 amino acids. The CDR3 sequence: CASSRALAGDTDTQYF. As DNA, the CDR3 is TGCGCCAGCAGCCGAGCTCTAGCGGGGGACACAGATACGCAGTATTTT.

This clonotype was counted only a few times. J is TRBJ1-4 and V is TRBV7-2, with D possibly being TRBD1 (5 bases). From germline, CDR1 is SGHTA and CDR2 FQGNSA. This CDR3 has 16 residues. The V gene lost 4 bases and the J gene lost 10 bases, with 22 bases spanning the gap. CDR3: CASSSNTGTQGGKLFF. The CDR3 coding sequence is TGTGCCAGCAGCTCCAACACCGGGACCCAAGGAGGAAAACTGTTTTTT.

At least ten counts were recorded for this clonotype. The chain links TRBV6-2 or TRBV6-3 to TRBJ1-4; D may be TRBD1 (6 bases). The CDR3 runs 17 residues. CDR1 and CDR2 (germline): MNHEY, SVGEGT. The V and J ends lost 4 bases and 1 base respectively, with 16 bases between them. The chain's CDR3 is CASSFQGILGTNEKLFF. The CDR3 DNA sequence: TGTGCCAGCAGTTTCCAGGGGATTTTGGGAACTAATGAAAAACTGTTTTTT.

There are a few counts of this clonotype. A read error is possible here, since a much larger clone lies one base away. This sequence joins TRBV6-1 and TRBJ2-3; 12 nucleotides match TRBD2. The germline V gene encodes CDR1 MNHNS and CDR2 SASEGT. The CDR3 is 15 residues long. The V and J ends lost 4 bases and 1 base, in that order; junction bases with no gene match: 0. The CDR3 DNA is TGTGCCAGCAGTGGACTAGCGGGGGGCACAGATACGCAGTATTTT. Translated: CASSGLAGGTDTQYF.

This clonotype was picked up many times. The chain couples TRBV21-1 to TRBJ2-1. TRBV21-1 has pseudogene status. The CDR3 is 16 residues long. This CDR3 reads CASSSCSQCSYNEQFF. In nucleotides, the CDR3 is TGTGCCAGCAGCTCCTGCAGTCAATGCTCCTACAATGAGCAGTTCTTC.

The gene calls are TRBV7-9 and TRBJ2-1, with D possibly TRBD2 on 7 matching bases. Looked up from germline, CDR1 is SEHNR and CDR2 is FQNEAQ (reference sequence). Trimming left V 4 bases short and J 7 bases short, with 11 bases between. This CDR3 is built from 13 residues. CDR3 bases: TGTGCCAGCAGCTCACAGGGAGGGAATGAGCAGTTCTTC. Translation: CASSSQGGNEQFF.

This clonotype occurred many times. This sequence joins TRBV12-3 or TRBV12-4 and TRBJ1-1, with D possibly TRBD1 on 5 matching bases. There are 13 residues in the CDR3. The V end lost 4 bases, the J end lost 1 base, and 7 bases lay between the germline ends. DNA for the CDR3: TGTGCCAGCAGTTGGGGGACGAACACTGAAGCTTTCTTT. It is translated as CASSWGTNTEAFF.

The J gene is TRBJ1-5, the V gene TRBV20-1, with D unresolved. This CDR3 has 15 amino acids. Trimming took 5 bases from V and 3 from J, leaving 17 bases between them. Looked up from germline, CDR1 is DFQATT and CDR2 is SNEGSKA (reference sequence). The CDR3 sequence is CSAYIPGSDNQPQHF. CDR3 bases: TGCAGTGCTTATATCCCGGGTAGCGACAATCAGCCCCAGCATTTT.

Only a few counts were recorded for this clonotype. The chain has TRBV12-3 or TRBV12-4 and TRBJ2-7, with 9 nucleotides matching TRBD2. V dropped 3 bases and J dropped 3; count of bases not matched to a gene: 3. The CDR3 sequence is 14 residues long. DNA of the CDR3: TGTGCCAGCAGTTTCGGGCGGGGGGGCTACGAGCAGTACTTC. It yields the protein CASSFGRGGYEQYF.

The chain has TRBV28 and TRBJ2-2, with D possibly TRBD2 on 7 matching bases. V was shortened by 3 bases and J by 5 bases, with 16 bases between the two germline ends. Germline values: CDR1 MDHEN, CDR2 SYDVKM. This CDR3 region has 16 residues. The CDR3 sequence is CASSLGGGAHTGELFF. CDR3 bases: TGTGCCAGCAGTTTGGGGGGGGGGGCGCATACCGGGGAGCTGTTTTTT.

This clonotype was seen at least ten times. The chain recombines TRBV7-6 with TRBJ2-7, with TRBD2 matching 7 bases. The germline gives CDR1 SGHVS, CDR2 FNYEAQ. V gave up 5 bases and J gave up 9 bases; unmatched junction bases: 7. The CDR3 runs 12 residues. The CDR3 DNA follows: TGTGCCAGCAGCCTGGGGGGGGGTAGGCAGTACTTC. Translated, it gives CASSLGGGRQYF.

This chain joins TRBV3-1 and TRBJ1-1, with a tentative D call TRBD1 (5 bases). The CDR3 totals 14 residues. The germline gives CDR1 LGHDT, CDR2 YNNKEL (reference sequence). The V and J ends lost 4 bases and 1 base respectively, with 10 bases between them. The CDR3 reads CASSLGRENTEAFF. The CDR3 DNA follows: TGTGCCAGCAGCCTTGGCAGGGAGAACACTGAAGCTTTCTTT.

This clonotype was recorded a few times. The rearrangement uses TRBV25-1 and TRBJ2-7; 7 bases align to TRBD2. CDR1 is MGHDK, CDR2 SYGVNS, per germline. The CDR3 runs to 14 residues. V gave up 9 bases and J gave up 1 base; unmatched junction bases: 9. CDR3 protein: CASRPRGESYEQYF. The CDR3 coding sequence is TGTGCCAGTAGACCCCGGGGGGAATCCTACGAGCAGTACTTC.

This clonotype was counted ten times or more. The gene calls are TRBV12-3 or TRBV12-4 and TRBJ2-7, with 7 bases lining up with TRBD1. V lost 0 bases, J lost 0 bases, and 8 bases stayed unmatched. The CDR3 spans 17 residues. CDR3 region: CASSLAGQVKVSYEQYF. The CDR3 coding sequence is TGTGCCAGCAGTTTAGCAGGACAGGTGAAGGTCTCCTACGAGCAGTACTTC.

At least ten counts were recorded for this clonotype. This chain connects TRBV5-4 to TRBJ2-5; D may be TRBD2 (5 bases). CDR1 and CDR2 (germline): SGHNT, YYREEE (reference sequence). V lost 1 base and J lost 4, with 14 bases in between. The CDR3 extends over 15 amino acids. This chain's CDR3 is CASSLQSRGIETQYF. The CDR3, as DNA: TGTGCCAGCAGCTTGCAATCCCGAGGGATAGAGACCCAGTACTTC. Using reference TRBV5-4 and TRBJ2-5 for the parts outside the CDR3, the full variable domain is ETGVTQSPTHLIKTRGQQVTLRCSSQSGHNTVSWYQQALGQGPQFIFQYYREEENGRGNFPPRFSGLQFPNYSSELNVNALELDDSALYLCASSLQSRGIETQYFGPGTRLLVL.

This clonotype was detected only a few times. This chain uses TRBV20-1 with TRBJ2-1; D not certain. V lost 6 bases and J 5 bases, leaving 8 bases between the germline ends. CDR1 and CDR2 from the germline V gene are DFQATT and SNEGSKA (reference sequence). CDR3 length: 11 amino acids. The CDR3 reads CSALGNNEQFF. CDR3 DNA sequence: TGCAGTGCCCTCGGTAACAATGAGCAGTTCTTC.

The rearrangement uses TRBV6-5 and TRBJ2-3; D not certain. There are 13 residues in the CDR3. Trimming took off 4 bases at V and 0 bases at J, with 5 bases between the two ends. CDR1 is MNHEY, CDR2 SVGAGI, per germline. CDR3 coding DNA: TGTGCCAGCAGTTTCGTGAGCACAGATACGCAGTATTTT. Encoded protein: CASSFVSTDTQYF.

This clonotype was seen at least ten times. V gene TRBV12-3 or TRBV12-4 combines with J gene TRBJ2-7, with 8 bases fitting TRBD1. V was pared by 5 bases and J by 5 bases, with 11 bases of the junction left unmatched. The CDR3 extends over 15 amino acids. The CDR3 region has the DNA TGTGCCAGCAGTGGGGGGACAGGTTCTCTCCACGAGCAGTACTTC. Translated, it gives CASSGGTGSLHEQYF.

This clonotype was seen a handful of times. J is TRBJ2-5 and V is TRBV28, with D possibly TRBD1 on 5 matching bases. The CDR3 length is 13 residues. V lost 6 bases and J 5 bases, leaving 13 bases between the germline ends. CDR1 is MDHEN and CDR2 is SYDVKM in the germline V gene. The CDR3 DNA is TGTGCCAGCAGGGGCAGGGTGGTGGAGACCCAGTACTTC. This codes for CASRGRVVETQYF.

The table lists this clonotype with many counts. The chain uses TRBV20-1 and TRBJ2-3, with unresolved D. Germline V gene data show CDR1 as DFQATT and CDR2 as SNEGSKA (reference sequence). Trimming took off 4 bases at V and 1 base at J, with 9 bases between the two ends. The CDR3 runs 13 residues. CDR3 sequence (DNA): TGCAGTGCTAACGTGCCGCGCACAGATACGCAGTATTTT. Amino acid sequence: CSANVPRTDTQYF.

This clonotype appeared a few times. The J gene is TRBJ2-3, the V gene TRBV7-9; D may be TRBD1 or TRBD2 (6 bases each). V lost 2 bases, J lost 1 base, and 10 bases lay in between. The CDR3 totals 15 residues. The germline gives CDR1 SEHNR, CDR2 FQNEAQ (reference sequence). As DNA, the CDR3 is TGTGCCAGCAGCTTAATGGGGGGCCGCACAGATACGCAGTATTTT. Translated, it gives CASSLMGGRTDTQYF. The variable domain in full, completed from reference TRBV7-9 and TRBJ2-3, reads DTGVSQNPRHKITKRGQNVTFRCDPISEHNRLYWYRQTLGQGPEFLTYFQNEAQLEKSRLLSDRFSAERPKGSFSTLEIQRTEQGDSAMYLCASSLMGGRTDTQYFGPGTRLTVL.